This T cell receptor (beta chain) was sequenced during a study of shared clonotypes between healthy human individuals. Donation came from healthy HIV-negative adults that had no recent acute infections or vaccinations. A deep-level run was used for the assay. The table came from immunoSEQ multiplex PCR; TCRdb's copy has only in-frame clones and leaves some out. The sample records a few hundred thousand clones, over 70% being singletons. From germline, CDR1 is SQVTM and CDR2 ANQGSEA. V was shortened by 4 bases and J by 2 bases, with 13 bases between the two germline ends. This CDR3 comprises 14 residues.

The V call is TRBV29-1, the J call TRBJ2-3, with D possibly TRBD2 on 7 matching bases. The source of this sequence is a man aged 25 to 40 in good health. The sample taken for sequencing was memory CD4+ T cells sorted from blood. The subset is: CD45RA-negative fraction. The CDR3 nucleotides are TGCAGCGTTGGTAGGGGGGGATCCACAGATACGCAGTATTTT. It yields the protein CSVGRGGSTDTQYF.